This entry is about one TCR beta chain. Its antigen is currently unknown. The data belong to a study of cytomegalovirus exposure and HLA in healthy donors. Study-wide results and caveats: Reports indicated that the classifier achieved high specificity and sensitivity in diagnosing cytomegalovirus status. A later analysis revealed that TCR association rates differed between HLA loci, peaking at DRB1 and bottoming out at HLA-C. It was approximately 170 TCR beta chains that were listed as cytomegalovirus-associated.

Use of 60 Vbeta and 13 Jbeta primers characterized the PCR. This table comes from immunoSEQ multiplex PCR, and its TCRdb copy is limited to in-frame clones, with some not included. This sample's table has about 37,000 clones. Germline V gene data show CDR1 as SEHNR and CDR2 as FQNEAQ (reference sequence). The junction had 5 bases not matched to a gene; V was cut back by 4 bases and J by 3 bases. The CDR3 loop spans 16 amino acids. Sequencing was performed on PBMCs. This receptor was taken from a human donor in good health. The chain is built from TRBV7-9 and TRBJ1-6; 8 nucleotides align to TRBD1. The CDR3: CASSSGQGFYNSPLHF. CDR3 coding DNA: TGTGCCAGCAGCTCAGGACAGGGTTTCTATAATTCACCCCTCCACTTT.